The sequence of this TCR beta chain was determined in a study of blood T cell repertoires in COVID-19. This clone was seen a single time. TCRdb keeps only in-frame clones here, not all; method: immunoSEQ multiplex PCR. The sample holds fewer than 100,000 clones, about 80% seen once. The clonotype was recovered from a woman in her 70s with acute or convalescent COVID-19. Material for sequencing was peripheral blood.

The CDR3 loop reads CASGIPRQNSYNEQFF. The CDR3 DNA reads as TGCGCCAGCGGCATCCCCCGACAGAACTCCTACAATGAGCAGTTCTTC. The rearrangement uses TRBV5-1 and TRBJ2-1; possibly TRBD1 for D (5 bases). The CDR3 runs 16 residues. The V gene lost 7 bases and the J gene lost 0 bases, with 17 bases spanning the gap. CDR1 and CDR2 from the germline V gene are SGHRS and YFSETQ.